These 24 T cell receptor beta chains originate from one sample sequenced in a study of blood T cell repertoires in COVID-19. Produced via immunoSEQ multiplex PCR; TCRdb's table is partial and in-frame only. The table records under 300,000 clones, 80% to 90% of them present only once. Sequencing used PBMCs or T cells enriched from blood (not recorded which). The receptor source for this set is a man aged 18 to 29 who had recovered from COVID-19.

A remark on this clone: Other DNA sequences of this sample code for an identical CDR3. J is TRBJ1-2 and V is TRBV5-1, with TRBD1 identical over 8 bases. The V and J ends lost 0 bases and 2 bases, in that order; junction bases with no gene match: 0. This CDR3 is 14 amino acids long. CDR1 and CDR2 from the germline V gene are SGHRS and YFSETQ. This CDR3 is CASSLGQGNYGYTF. The CDR3 nucleotides read TGCGCCAGCAGCTTGGGACAGGGGAACTATGGCTACACCTTC.

This chain joins TRBV25-1 and TRBJ2-1; TRBD2 is a possible D gene (5 bases). V lost 4 bases to trimming and J lost 0 bases, with 13 bases between them. CDR3 length: 16 residues. Per germline, CDR1 MGHDK and CDR2 SYGVNS. This CDR3 reads CASSVGFGISYNEQFF. The CDR3 DNA reads as TGTGCCAGCAGTGTGGGCTTCGGGATCTCCTACAATGAGCAGTTCTTC.

This chain joins TRBV11-2 and TRBJ2-5, with unresolved D. The V and J ends lost 4 bases and 0 bases respectively, with 9 bases between them. The CDR3 totals 14 residues. Germline V gives CDR1 SGHAT, CDR2 FQNNGV. The CDR3 region is CASSSFQYQETQYF. In DNA form, the CDR3 reads TGTGCCAGCAGCTCCTTTCAGTACCAAGAGACCCAGTACTTC.

A single count supports this clone. The CDR3 spells CASSFGAGRTAEAFF. The CDR3 DNA sequence: TGTGCCAGCAGCTTTGGAGCAGGGCGAACTGCTGAAGCTTTCTTT. V and J are TRBV11-2 and TRBJ1-1; a possible D gene is TRBD1 (5 bases). V was pared by 3 bases and J by 6 bases, with 17 bases between. Germline CDR1 SGHAT, CDR2 FQNNGV. The CDR3 contains 15 residues.

This rearrangement joins TRBV28 to TRBJ2-7; D uncertain. V gave up 4 bases and J gave up 8 bases, with 6 bases separating them. Germline V gene sequence: CDR1 MDHEN, CDR2 SYDVKM. This CDR3 comprises 10 residues. CDR3 nucleotides: TGTGCCAGCAGTTCCCTTCAGCAGTACTTC. Translated, it gives CASSSLQQYF.

The chain carries TRBV3-1 (or the pseudogene TRBV3-2) and TRBJ2-5; 7 positions match TRBD1. This CDR3 has 16 amino acids. Germline-derived CDR1 and CDR2 are LGHDT and YNNKEL (reference sequence). V shed 4 bases, J shed 2 bases, and the junction held 10 bases outside the gene matches. CDR3 sequence (DNA): TGTGCCAGCAGCCGCCGAATGACAGGGAAGCAAGAGACCCAGTACTTC. Protein sequence: CASSRRMTGKQETQYF.

J is TRBJ2-7 and V is TRBV2; D unresolved. The CDR3 covers 12 residues. V lost 3 bases to trimming and J lost 7 bases, with 10 bases between them. Germline V gene lookup returns CDR1 SNHLY and CDR2 FYNNEI. In DNA form, the CDR3 reads TGTGCCAGCAGTGACTATGGTGTGGAGCAGTACTTC. It yields the protein CASSDYGVEQYF.

The rearrangement uses TRBV28 and TRBJ1-1; the D is unclear. The CDR3 loop spans 14 amino acids. Germline CDR1 is MDHEN and CDR2 is SYDVKM. Between the trimmed V and J ends, which lost 3 bases and 0 bases, there was a span of 8 bases. For the CDR3, the DNA is TGTGCCAGCAGTTTGACACAGCTGAACACTGAAGCTTTCTTT. Encoded protein: CASSLTQLNTEAFF.

Comment on this clone: The identical CDR3 is also encoded by other nucleotide sequences in the sample. The rearrangement links TRBV11-2 to TRBJ1-2; 7 positions match TRBD1. Germline CDR1 is SGHAT and CDR2 is FQNNGV. The CDR3 consists of 14 residues. Losses at the gene ends were 5 bases for V and 2 bases for J; bases not matched to a gene: 5. CDR3 amino acids: CASSPRTGNYGYTF. The CDR3 nucleotides read TGTGCCAGCAGCCCTCGGACAGGCAACTATGGCTACACCTTC. The whole variable domain, filled in from reference TRBV11-2 and TRBJ1-2, reads EAGVAQSPRYKIIEKRQSVAFWCNPISGHATLYWYQQILGQGPKLLIQFQNNGVVDDSQLPKDRFSAERLKGVDSTLKIQPAKLEDSAVYLCASSPRTGNYGYTFGSGTRLTVV.

This clone turned up a few times. The chain couples TRBV30 to TRBJ1-4; D call uncertain. V lost 0 bases, J lost 14 bases, and 10 bases lay in between. Germline CDR1 and CDR2: GTSNPN and SVGIG (reference sequence). The length of the CDR3 is 11 residues. CDR3 in DNA: TGTGCCTGGAGTGTAGGAGGTCGGCTGTTTTTT. It is translated as CAWSVGGRLFF. The full variable domain, its missing parts supplied by reference TRBV30 and TRBJ1-4, is SQTIHQWPATLVQPVGSPLSLECTVEGTSNPNLYWYRQAAGRGLQLLFYSVGIGQISSEVPQNLSASRPQDRQFILSSKKLLLSDSGFYLCAWSVGGRLFFGSGTQLSVL.

The genes are TRBV29-1 and TRBJ2-5, with TRBD2 identical over 12 bases. The CDR3 is made up of 18 amino acids. Germline V lookup: CDR1 SQVTM, CDR2 ANQGSEA. V trimming: 4 bases; J trimming: 4 bases; junction bases outside the gene matches: 16. Here the CDR3 reads CSVVPRASGRATPETQYF. CDR3 nucleotides: TGCAGCGTTGTCCCCCGGGCTAGCGGGAGGGCCACCCCAGAGACCCAGTACTTC. The full variable domain, rest sourced from reference TRBV29-1 and TRBJ2-5, is SAVISQKPSRDICQRGTSLTIQCQVDSQVTMMFWYRQQPGQSLTLIATANQGSEATYESGFVIDKFPISRPNLTFSTLTVSNMSPEDSSIYLCSVVPRASGRATPETQYFGPGTRLLVL.

This chain joins TRBV19 and TRBJ2-7; TRBD2 aligns across 11 bases. Germline CDR1 is LNHDA and CDR2 is SQIVND (reference sequence). V was clipped by 5 bases and J by 7 bases; unmatched bases: 7. The CDR3 runs 14 residues. The CDR3 loop is CASSELAGAGEQYF. DNA for the CDR3: TGTGCCAGTAGTGAACTAGCGGGAGCCGGAGAGCAGTACTTC.

The gene calls are TRBV19 and TRBJ1-2, with TRBD1 as a possible D gene (6 bases). The CDR3 totals 15 residues. The germline gives CDR1 LNHDA, CDR2 SQIVND (reference sequence). Trimming shortened V by 4 bases and J by 6 bases, and 18 bases separated the two germline ends. Written as DNA, the CDR3 is TGTGCCAGTAGTACGACCCAGTTCAGGGGTCATGGCTACACCTTC. It codes for CASSTTQFRGHGYTF.

As concerns this clone: An end of the junction does not agree with germline; a read error may underlie this. This chain links TRBV28 with TRBJ1-1; weak D call: TRBD1 (5 bases). The CDR3 has 11 amino acids. Looked up from germline, CDR1 is MDHEN and CDR2 is SYDVKM. CDR3: CASSLSREEEF. For the CDR3, the DNA is TGTGCCAGCAGTTTATCCAGGGAAGAAGAGTTT.

The chain has TRBV12-5 and TRBJ1-2; 11 bases are shared with TRBD1. This CDR3 contains 17 residues. From germline, CDR1 is LGHNT and CDR2 FRNRAP. V shed 4 bases, J shed 8 bases, and the junction held 15 bases outside the gene matches. In DNA, the CDR3 is TGTGCTAGTGGTTCATCACTTCGGACAGGGGGCCTCTTCGGCTACACCTTC. Translation: CASGSSLRTGGLFGYTF.

V and J are TRBV6-5 and TRBJ1-6, with D possibly TRBD1 on 6 matching bases. This CDR3 is built from 15 residues. Germline V gene lookup returns CDR1 MNHEY and CDR2 SVGAGI. The V and J ends lost 5 bases and 7 bases respectively, with 15 bases between them. The CDR3 coding sequence is TGTGCCAGCAGTAGACCTGGCCAGGGGAATTCACCCCTCCACTTT. This gives the protein CASSRPGQGNSPLHF.

This sequence joins TRBV11-3 and TRBJ2-1, with 8 bases fitting TRBD2. V lost 0 bases, J lost 7 bases, and 5 bases stayed unmatched. In germline, CDR1 is SGHNT, CDR2 YENEEA. The CDR3 has 15 amino acids. CDR3 DNA sequence: TGTGCCAGCAGCTTAGATGCAGCGGGAGTGAATGAGCAGTTCTTC. Residues: CASSLDAAGVNEQFF.

The chain links TRBV28 to TRBJ1-1; 9 bases are shared with TRBD1. The germline V gene encodes CDR1 MDHEN and CDR2 SYDVKM. The CDR3 loop spans 14 amino acids. The V and J ends lost 2 bases and 5 bases, in that order; junction bases with no gene match: 3. The CDR3 coding sequence is TGTGCCAGCAGTTTAGACAGGGGGAGTACTGAAGCTTTCTTT. It encodes CASSLDRGSTEAFF.

V gene TRBV30 combines with J gene TRBJ2-3, with D possibly being TRBD2 (5 bases). CDR3 length: 14 amino acids. Trimming left V 4 bases short and J 1 base short, with 12 bases between. CDR1 and CDR2 from the germline V gene are GTSNPN and SVGIG (reference sequence). This chain's CDR3 is CAWKEERRTDTQYF. The DNA for the CDR3 is TGTGCCTGGAAGGAGGAACGTCGCACAGATACGCAGTATTTT.

The chain is built from TRBV5-6 and TRBJ2-5; 7 bases fit TRBD2. J gave up 3 bases and V 5 bases, and 7 bases lay outside the gene matches. CDR1 SGHDT and CDR2 YYEEEE come from the germline V gene. This CDR3 region has 14 residues. The CDR3 loop reads CASRPTGTKETQYF. CDR3 nucleotides: TGTGCCAGCAGACCCACCGGGACTAAAGAGACCCAGTACTTC.

V and J are TRBV24-1 and TRBJ2-3, with 9 bases matching TRBD2. This CDR3 has 16 residues. The ends lost 4 bases at V and 4 bases at J; junction bases unmatched: 8. The germline V gene encodes CDR1 KGHDR and CDR2 SFDVKD. The CDR3 loop reads CATSDPSGAGADTQYF. CDR3 DNA sequence: TGTGCCACCAGTGACCCTAGCGGGGCTGGCGCAGATACGCAGTATTTT.

The chain uses TRBV28 and TRBJ2-7; D might be TRBD1 (6 bases). The CDR3 runs to 16 residues. Germline values: CDR1 MDHEN, CDR2 SYDVKM. Trimming left V 5 bases short and J 2 bases short, with 19 bases between. The CDR3 nucleotides read TGTGCCAGCAGTCTAACAGCCGGGACAAACCCCTACGAGCAGTACTTC. Amino acids: CASSLTAGTNPYEQYF. Complete variable domain (other parts from reference TRBV28 and TRBJ2-7): DVKVTQSSRYLVKRTGEKVFLECVQDMDHENMFWYRQDPGLGLRLIYFSYDVKMKEKGDIPEGYSVSREKKERFSLILESASTNQTSMYLCASSLTAGTNPYEQYFGPGTRLTVT.

This chain uses TRBV7-2 with TRBJ1-4; TRBD1 agrees at 9 bases. The junction had 5 bases not matched to a gene; V was cut back by 6 bases and J by 6 bases. This CDR3 has 14 amino acids. The germline V gene encodes CDR1 SGHTA and CDR2 FQGNSA. The CDR3 sequence is CASRPDRGYEKLFF. In nucleotides, the CDR3 is TGTGCCAGCAGACCGGACAGGGGATATGAAAAACTGTTTTTT.

The chain recombines TRBV29-1 with TRBJ2-5; D gene unclear. V gave up 4 bases and J gave up 5 bases, with 14 bases separating them. The CDR3 has 13 amino acids. Germline V gives CDR1 SQVTM, CDR2 ANQGSEA. In DNA, the CDR3 is TGCAGCGTTGTACTCAGGTTGATGGAGACCCAGTACTTC. Translating it yields CSVVLRLMETQYF. Together with reference TRBV29-1 and TRBJ2-5, the CDR3 gives the full variable domain: SAVISQKPSRDICQRGTSLTIQCQVDSQVTMMFWYRQQPGQSLTLIATANQGSEATYESGFVIDKFPISRPNLTFSTLTVSNMSPEDSSIYLCSVVLRLMETQYFGPGTRLLVL.